The TCR beta chain described here comes from a study of blood T cell repertoires in COVID-19. Background on the study: Italy, Spain and the United States were the sources of the convalescent and acute COVID-19 samples. The cDNA or gDNA used as material had been derived from T cells, B-cell-depleted T cells, or PBMCs.

Germline lookup yields CDR1 ENHRY and CDR2 SYGVKD. V trimming: 4 bases; J trimming: 5 bases; junction bases outside the gene matches: 6. The CDR3 spans 14 residues. Assay: immunoSEQ multiplex PCR; the TCRdb copy retains only in-frame clones and omits some. The table records over 35,000 clones, 70% to 80% of them present only once. The sequence derives from a man between 65 and 79 years old with acute or convalescent COVID-19. The chain joins TRBV10-3 to TRBJ2-5; TRBD1 matches at 8 bases. Material for sequencing was peripheral blood. CDR3 sequence reads: CAISGMDRVETQYF. The CDR3 bases are TGTGCCATCAGTGGCATGGACAGGGTCGAGACCCAGTACTTC.